A selection of T cell receptor beta chains follows, all from one sample in a study of CD8 T cells in Susac syndrome. TCRdb independently ran MiXCR on the immunoSEQ multiplex PCR reads; one entry per CDR3 protein. The table includes about 210,000 distinct CDR3 sequences, about 95% detected once. Input material: CD4+ T cells from PBMCs. These receptors came from a human donor with multiple sclerosis. CDR3s include the opening cysteine and the closing phenylalanine or tryptophan. A D gene is named only where the DNA matches it firmly. Clone sizes are given selectively: once, few, many, or a class where the clone is expanded.

size: .; length: 14; V: TRBV20-1; D: .; CDR3: CSAYTTGESYEQYF
size: .; length: 17; V: TRBV19; D: TRBD2; CDR3: CASSIRKREGLGNEQFF
size: .; length: 15; V: TRBV2; D: .; CDR3: CASSSSGGPGYEQYF
size: .; length: 17; V: TRBV7-9; D: TRBD2; CDR3: CASSLGGLAGEYNEQFF
size: .; length: 14; V: TRBV5-1; D: TRBD2; CDR3: CASSFSSGTYEQYF
size: .; length: 16; V: TRBV15; D: TRBD2; CDR3: CATSRGTSGSEDTQYF
size: .; length: 18; V: TRBV23-1; D: .; CDR3: CASSQKEGGNQFTGELFF
size: .; length: 14; V: TRBV5-6; D: .; CDR3: CASSPPSGSVTQYF
size: .; length: 14; V: TRBV30; D: .; CDR3: CARPSGTNTGELFF
size: .; length: 14; V: TRBV7-8; D: .; CDR3: CASSQREGGDGYTF
size: .; length: 15; V: TRBV4-2; D: .; CDR3: CASSQVVGQVSEQYF
size: .; length: 12; V: TRBV20-1; D: .; CDR3: CSARYEAETQYF
size: once; length: 13; V: TRBV5-1; D: .; CDR3: CASSLDGVTEAFF
size: .; length: 15; V: TRBV5-1; D: .; CDR3: CASNRDTGSRETQYF
size: .; length: 15; V: TRBV12-3/TRBV12-4; D: .; CDR3: CASSPSSGSGNTIYF
size: .; length: 14; V: TRBV25-1; D: TRBD1; CDR3: CASAPRQGVNGYTF
size: .; length: 11; V: TRBV29-1; D: .; CDR3: CSVESGNEQFF
size: .; length: 15; V: TRBV3-1; D: .; CDR3: CASSQGRDSSYEQYF
size: .; length: 14; V: TRBV18; D: TRBD1; CDR3: CASSPQTGGNEQYF
size: .; length: 12; V: TRBV5-1; D: TRBD1; CDR3: CASSRQGFGYTF
size: .; length: 14; V: TRBV25-1; D: TRBD1; CDR3: CASSRQGAAQPQHF
size: .; length: 13; V: TRBV19; D: TRBD1; CDR3: CASTGTGPYGYTF
size: .; length: 13; V: TRBV24-1; D: .; CDR3: CATRAADTGELFF
size: .; length: 14; V: TRBV18; D: .; CDR3: CASSPDISGNIQYF
size: .; length: 13; V: TRBV29-1; D: .; CDR3: CSVEGPTSTEAFF
size: .; length: 14; V: TRBV3-1; D: .; CDR3: CASRGHGGITEAFF
size: .; length: 16; V: TRBV6-2/TRBV6-3; D: TRBD2; CDR3: CASSYALAGLYNEQFF
size: .; length: 14; V: TRBV20-1; D: .; CDR3: CSAIQPAKGYGYTF
size: .; length: 13; V: TRBV20-1; D: .; CDR3: CSERRGNLNEQFF
size: once; length: 13; V: TRBV18; D: .; CDR3: CASFSGNSYEQYF
size: .; length: 17; V: TRBV12-3/TRBV12-4; D: TRBD2; CDR3: CASSSRGSGGAYNEQFF
size: once; length: 12; V: TRBV24-1; D: .; CDR3: CATSQKVGELFF
size: .; length: 13; V: TRBV18; D: .; CDR3: CASSGENDYGYTF
size: .; length: 15; V: TRBV3-1; D: .; CDR3: CASSQEPGRYYEQYF
size: .; length: 12; V: TRBV30; D: TRBD1; CDR3: CVARTGGYEQYF
size: .; length: 13; V: TRBV30; D: .; CDR3: CAWSVLGPDEQYF
size: .; length: 12; V: TRBV6-6; D: .; CDR3: CASSYSHAEQYF
size: .; length: 15; V: TRBV15; D: .; CDR3: CATSSPGTPIMGYTF
size: .; length: 15; V: TRBV12-5; D: .; CDR3: CASGLVLRLGTEAFF
size: .; length: 16; V: TRBV28; D: TRBD1; CDR3: CASSDLPGQSSYEQYF
size: .; length: 14; V: TRBV29-1; D: TRBD1; CDR3: CSGRASTGNYEQYF
size: .; length: 11; V: TRBV15; D: .; CDR3: CATSIGTEAFF
size: .; length: 12; V: TRBV20-1; D: .; CDR3: CSATTENQPQHF
size: .; length: 14; V: TRBV24-1; D: .; CDR3: CATSDAVRGNTQYF
size: .; length: 15; V: TRBV9; D: .; CDR3: CASSVGGSVQETQYF
size: .; length: 13; V: TRBV21-1; D: .; CDR3: CASSRQGATEAFF
size: .; length: 16; V: TRBV4-2; D: TRBD1; CDR3: CASSPTERQGVVGYTF
size: once; length: 16; V: TRBV5-6; D: .; CDR3: CASSLMRAGGNQPQHF
size: .; length: 15; V: TRBV3-1; D: .; CDR3: CASSQDLDLGYEQYF
size: once; length: 19; V: TRBV12-3/TRBV12-4; D: TRBD1; CDR3: CASSELGPGQGPTTGELFF
size: once; length: 12; V: TRBV12-3/TRBV12-4; D: .; CDR3: CASSLWTHEQFF
size: .; length: 13; V: TRBV5-4; D: TRBD1; CDR3: CASSPGQGGEAFF
size: once; length: 12; V: TRBV3-1; D: .; CDR3: CASSQQGRGYTF
size: .; length: 15; V: TRBV14; D: .; CDR3: CASSHSDGRNTEAFF